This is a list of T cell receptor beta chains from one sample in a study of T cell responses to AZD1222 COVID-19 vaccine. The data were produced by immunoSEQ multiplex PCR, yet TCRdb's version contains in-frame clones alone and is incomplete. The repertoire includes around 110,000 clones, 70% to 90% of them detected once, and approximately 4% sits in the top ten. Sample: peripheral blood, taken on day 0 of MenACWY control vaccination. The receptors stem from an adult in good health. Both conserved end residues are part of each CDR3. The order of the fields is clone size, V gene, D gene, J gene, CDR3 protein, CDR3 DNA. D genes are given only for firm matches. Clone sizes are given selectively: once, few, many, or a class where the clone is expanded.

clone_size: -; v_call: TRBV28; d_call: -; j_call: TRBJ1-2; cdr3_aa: CASSLRGAYYGYTF; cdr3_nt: TGTGCCAGCAGTTTAAGGGGGGCGTACTATGGCTACACCTTC
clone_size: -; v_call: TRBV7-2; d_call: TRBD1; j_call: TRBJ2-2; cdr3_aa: CASSLDRGYTGELFF; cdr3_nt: TGTGCCAGCAGCTTGGACAGGGGGTACACCGGGGAGCTGTTTTTT
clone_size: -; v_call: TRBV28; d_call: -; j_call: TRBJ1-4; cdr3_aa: CASTDPLNEKLFF; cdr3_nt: TGTGCCAGCACGGACCCTCTTAATGAAAAACTGTTTTTT
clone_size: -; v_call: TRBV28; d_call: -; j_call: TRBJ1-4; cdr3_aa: CASSSWGSLNEKLFF; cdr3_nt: TGTGCCAGCAGCTCCTGGGGGAGCCTTAATGAAAAACTGTTTTTT
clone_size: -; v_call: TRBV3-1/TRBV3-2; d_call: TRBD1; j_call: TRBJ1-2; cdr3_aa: CASSQGTGNYGYTF; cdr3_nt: TGTGCCAGCAGCCAAGGGACAGGGAACTATGGCTACACCTTC
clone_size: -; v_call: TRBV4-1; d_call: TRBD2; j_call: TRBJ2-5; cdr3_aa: CASSPREGETQYF; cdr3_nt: TGCGCCAGCAGCCCTCGGGAGGGGGAGACCCAGTACTTC
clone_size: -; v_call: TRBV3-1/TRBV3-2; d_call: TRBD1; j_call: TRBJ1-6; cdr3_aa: CASNRGTGDSPLHF; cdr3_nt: TGTGCCAGCAACCGCGGGACAGGGGATTCACCCCTCCACTTT
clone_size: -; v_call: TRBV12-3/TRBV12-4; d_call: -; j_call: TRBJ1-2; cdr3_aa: CASSRSSNYGYTF; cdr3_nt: TGTGCCAGCAGTAGGAGCTCCAACTATGGCTACACCTTC
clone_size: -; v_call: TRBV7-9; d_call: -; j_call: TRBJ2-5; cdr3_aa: CASSPGRWTQYF; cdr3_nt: TGTGCCAGCAGCCCTGGGCGCTGGACCCAGTACTTC
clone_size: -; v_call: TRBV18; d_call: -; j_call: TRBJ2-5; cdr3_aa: CASSPNSGPGETQYF; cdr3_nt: TGTGCCAGCTCACCAAACTCCGGGCCCGGGGAGACCCAGTACTTC
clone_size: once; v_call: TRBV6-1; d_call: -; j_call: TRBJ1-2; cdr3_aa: CASTVVNYGYTF; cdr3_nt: TGTGCCAGCACGGTAGTCAACTATGGCTACACCTTC
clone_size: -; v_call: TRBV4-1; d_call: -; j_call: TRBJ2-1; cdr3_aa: CASSQEGNSPINEQFF; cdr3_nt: TGCGCCAGCAGCCAAGAAGGGAACAGTCCGATTAATGAGCAGTTCTTC
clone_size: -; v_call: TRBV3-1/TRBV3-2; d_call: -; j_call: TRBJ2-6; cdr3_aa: CASSRTSFYSGEGANVLTF; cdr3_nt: TGTGCCAGCAGCCGTACCTCCTTTTATTCGGGGGAAGGGGCCAACGTCCTGACTTTC
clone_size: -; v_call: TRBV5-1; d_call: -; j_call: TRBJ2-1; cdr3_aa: CASSLEGSYNEQFF; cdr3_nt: TGCGCCAGCAGCTTGGAAGGCTCCTACAATGAGCAGTTCTTC
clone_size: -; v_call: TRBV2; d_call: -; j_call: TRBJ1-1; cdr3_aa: CASLDRLMNTEAFF; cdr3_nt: TGTGCCAGCCTGGACAGACTGATGAACACTGAAGCTTTCTTT
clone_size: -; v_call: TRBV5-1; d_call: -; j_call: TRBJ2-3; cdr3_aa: CASSYTDTQYF; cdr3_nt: TGCGCCAGCAGCTACACAGATACGCAGTATTTT
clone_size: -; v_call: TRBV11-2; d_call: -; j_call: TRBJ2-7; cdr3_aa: CASSHRTGRGYLSYEQYF; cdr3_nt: TGTGCCAGCAGCCACCGGACCGGGCGCGGGTACTTATCCTACGAGCAGTACTTC
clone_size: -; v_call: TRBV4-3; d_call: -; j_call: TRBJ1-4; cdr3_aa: CASSQDGLNEKLFF; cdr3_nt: TGCGCCAGCAGCCAAGACGGACTGAATGAAAAACTGTTTTTT
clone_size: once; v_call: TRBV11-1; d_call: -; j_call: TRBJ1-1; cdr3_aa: CASSLEGGLETEAFF; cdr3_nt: TGTGCCAGCAGCTTAGAAGGAGGGCTGGAAACTGAAGCTTTCTTT
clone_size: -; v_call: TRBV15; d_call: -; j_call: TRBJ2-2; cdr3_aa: CATSRGRPNTGELFF; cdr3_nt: TGTGCCACCAGCAGAGGGCGGCCGAACACCGGGGAGCTGTTTTTT
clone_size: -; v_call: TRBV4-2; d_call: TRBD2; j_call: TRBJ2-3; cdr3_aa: CASSQDLRAGGTDTQYF; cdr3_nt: TGTGCCAGCAGCCAAGATCTTAGAGCGGGGGGCACAGATACGCAGTATTTT
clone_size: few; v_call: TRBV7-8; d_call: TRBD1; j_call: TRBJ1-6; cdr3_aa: CASSWGTGSPYNSPLHF; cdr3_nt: TGTGCCAGCAGCTGGGGGACAGGGAGTCCCTATAATTCACCCCTCCACTTT
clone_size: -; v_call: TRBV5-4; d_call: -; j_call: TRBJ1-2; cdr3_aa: CASTTESYGYTF; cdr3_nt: TGTGCCAGCACAACGGAGAGCTATGGCTACACCTTC
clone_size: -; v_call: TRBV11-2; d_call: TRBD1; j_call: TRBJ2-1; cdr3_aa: CASSSQGAGEQFF; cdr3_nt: TGTGCCAGCAGCTCGCAGGGGGCGGGTGAGCAGTTCTTC
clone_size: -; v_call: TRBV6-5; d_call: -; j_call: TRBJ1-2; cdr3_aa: CASSYFGSSYGYTF; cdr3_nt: TGTGCCAGCAGTTACTTCGGCAGCTCCTATGGCTACACCTTC
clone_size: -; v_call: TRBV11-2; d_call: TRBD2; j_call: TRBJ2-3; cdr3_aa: CASSVRLAGGTDTQYF; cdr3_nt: TGTGCCAGCAGCGTCAGACTAGCGGGGGGCACAGATACGCAGTATTTT
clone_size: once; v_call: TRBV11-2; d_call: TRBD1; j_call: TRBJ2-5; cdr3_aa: CASSNFLHFGQGGETQYF; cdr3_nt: TGTGCCAGCAGCAATTTTCTTCACTTCGGACAGGGAGGCGAGACCCAGTACTTC
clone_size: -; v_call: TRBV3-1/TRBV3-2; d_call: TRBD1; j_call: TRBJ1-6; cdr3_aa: CASSTGTANSPLHF; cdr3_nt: TGTGCCAGCAGCACCGGGACAGCTAATTCACCCCTCCACTTT
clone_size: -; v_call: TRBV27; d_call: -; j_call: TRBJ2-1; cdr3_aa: CASSRSPGTRPNEQFF; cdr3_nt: TGTGCCAGCAGCCGTAGCCCCGGGACTCGCCCCAATGAACAGTTCTTC
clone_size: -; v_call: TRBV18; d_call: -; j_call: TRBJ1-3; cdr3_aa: CASSPQTGRSGNTIYF; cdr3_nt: TGTGCCAGCTCACCCCAGACAGGACGGTCTGGAAACACCATATATTTT
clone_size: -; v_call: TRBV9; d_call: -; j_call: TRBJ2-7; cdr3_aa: CASSVGTVDYEQYF; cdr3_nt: TGTGCCAGCAGCGTGGGGACGGTTGACTACGAGCAGTACTTC
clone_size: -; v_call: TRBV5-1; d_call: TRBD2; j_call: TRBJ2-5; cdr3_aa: CASILGGLAGETQYF; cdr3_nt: TGCGCCAGCATCCTGGGGGGACTAGCGGGAGAGACCCAGTACTTC
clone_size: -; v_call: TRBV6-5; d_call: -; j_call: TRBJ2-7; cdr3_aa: CASSYSITAGRNEQYF; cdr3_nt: TGTGCCAGCAGTTACTCTATTACGGCAGGGAGAAACGAGCAGTACTTC
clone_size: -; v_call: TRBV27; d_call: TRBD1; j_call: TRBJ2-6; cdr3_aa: CASSSTDRVNLNISGANVLTF; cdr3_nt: TGTGCCAGCAGCTCAACGGACAGGGTAAATCTGAACATCTCTGGGGCCAACGTCCTGACTTTC
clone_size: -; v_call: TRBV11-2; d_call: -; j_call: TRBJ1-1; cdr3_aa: CASSLGSLVNTEAFF; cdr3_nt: TGTGCCAGCAGCTTAGGGAGTTTGGTGAACACTGAAGCTTTCTTT
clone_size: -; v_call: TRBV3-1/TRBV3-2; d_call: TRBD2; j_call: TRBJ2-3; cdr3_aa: CASSQRDTSDSGGTQYF; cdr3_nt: TGTGCCAGCAGCCAGCGAGATACTAGCGACAGCGGGGGTACGCAGTATTTT
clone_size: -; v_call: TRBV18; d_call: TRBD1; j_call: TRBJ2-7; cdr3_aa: CASSPQGQGASEQYF; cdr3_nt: TGTGCCAGCTCACCCCAGGGACAGGGGGCTTCCGAGCAGTACTTC
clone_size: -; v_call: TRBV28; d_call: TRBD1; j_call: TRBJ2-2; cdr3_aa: CASRGPTQGVGELFF; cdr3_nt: TGTGCCAGCAGGGGGCCGACACAGGGGGTCGGGGAGCTGTTTTTT
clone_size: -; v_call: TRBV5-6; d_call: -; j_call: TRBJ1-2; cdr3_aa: CASSSPPRGGGYGYTF; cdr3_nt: TGTGCCAGCAGCTCACCCCCCAGGGGAGGGGGATATGGCTACACCTTC
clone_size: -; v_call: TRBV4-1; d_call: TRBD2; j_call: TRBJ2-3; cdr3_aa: CASSQEGLAGTDTQYF; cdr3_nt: TGCGCCAGCAGCCAAGAGGGACTAGCAGGCACAGATACGCAGTATTTT
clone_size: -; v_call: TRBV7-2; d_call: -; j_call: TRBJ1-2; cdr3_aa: CASRIDMAGYGYTF; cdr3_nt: TGTGCCAGCAGGATCGACATGGCGGGGTATGGCTACACCTTC
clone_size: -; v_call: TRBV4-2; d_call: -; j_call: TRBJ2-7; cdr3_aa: CASSRRYRDSAYEQYF; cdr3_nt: TGTGCCAGCAGCCGAAGGTACCGGGACTCGGCCTACGAGCAGTACTTC
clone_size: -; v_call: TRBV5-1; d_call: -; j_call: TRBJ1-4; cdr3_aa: CASSSGLLQGGEKLFF; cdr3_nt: TGCGCCAGCAGCTCCGGACTTCTCCAAGGGGGTGAAAAACTGTTTTTT
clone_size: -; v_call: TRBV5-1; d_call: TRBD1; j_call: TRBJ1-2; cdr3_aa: CASRPGTGGTLNYGYTF; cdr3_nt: TGCGCCAGCAGACCTGGGACAGGGGGCACCCTTAACTATGGCTACACCTTC
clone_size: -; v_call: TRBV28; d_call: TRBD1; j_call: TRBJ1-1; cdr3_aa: CASTKTGGRTEAFF; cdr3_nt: TGTGCCAGCACTAAGACAGGGGGAAGGACTGAAGCTTTCTTT
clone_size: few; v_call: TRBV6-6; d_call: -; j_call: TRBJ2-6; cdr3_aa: CASTLTGSGANVLTF; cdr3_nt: TGTGCCAGCACCCTAACAGGGTCTGGGGCCAACGTCCTGACTTTC
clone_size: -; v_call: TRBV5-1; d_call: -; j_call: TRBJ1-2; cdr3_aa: CASSLARYGYTF; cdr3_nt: TGCGCCAGCAGCTTGGCCCGCTATGGCTACACCTTC
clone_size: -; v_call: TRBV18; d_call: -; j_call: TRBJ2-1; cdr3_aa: CASSPGQPEQFF; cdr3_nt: TGTGCCAGCTCCCCCGGACAGCCGGAGCAGTTCTTC
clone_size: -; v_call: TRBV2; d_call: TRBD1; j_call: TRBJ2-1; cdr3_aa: CASSVDRGPSDEQFF; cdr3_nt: TGTGCCAGCAGTGTGGACAGGGGGCCTTCCGATGAGCAGTTCTTC
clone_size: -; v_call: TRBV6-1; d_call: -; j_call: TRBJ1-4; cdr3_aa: CASSAPPGSNDEKLFF; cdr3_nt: TGTGCCAGCAGTGCGCCACCAGGGTCCAATGATGAAAAACTGTTTTTT